One sample yielded the 18 T cell receptor beta chains listed below, sequenced in a study of technical replicates of blood from a handful of donors (TCRdb year 2017). Library method: the immunoSEQ multiplex PCR assay. Entries here come from immuneACCESS through TCRdb and include only in-frame sequences with V and J called. Some clones fail to appear in such tables; in the studies checked, an unresolved V gene covers under half of the shortfall, and the cause of the remainder is unknown. The sample table shows fewer than 80,000 clones, and under 90% are seen once. The top ten hold about 5% of the sample. The source material was PBMCs. The receptors stem from a human donor in good health. Some clones in this sample may be carry-over from other donors' samples.

The count of this clone is one. The chain combines TRBV18 with TRBJ2-1; unclear D gene. This CDR3 is built from 13 residues. V was clipped by 5 bases and J by 4 bases, with 9 bases between them. CDR1 and CDR2 from the germline V gene are KGHSH and LQKENI. The DNA of the CDR3 is TGTGCCAGCTCATCCTCTTCGTACAATGAGCAGTTCTTC. This translates into CASSSSSYNEQFF.

By share, this clone ranks as medium-sized (0.01 to 0.1%). The CDR3 DNA follows: TGTGCCAGCAGCTTTTCGGGGTTTACCGGGGAGCTGTTTTTT. Amino acids: CASSFSGFTGELFF. This chain connects TRBV7-9 to TRBJ2-2, with D perhaps TRBD2 (5 bases). Trimming stripped 3 bases from V and 5 bases from J, with 10 bases between. The CDR3 is 14 amino acids. Germline V gene lookup returns CDR1 SEHNR and CDR2 FQNEAQ (reference sequence).

The chain combines TRBV7-2 with TRBJ1-1, with a possible D match to TRBD1 (5 bases). V shed 5 bases and J shed 1 base, with 11 bases lying between them. CDR3 length: 14 amino acids. In germline, CDR1 is SGHTA, CDR2 FQGNSA. The CDR3 bases are TGTGCCAGCAGCGCGGGACCCGAGAACACTGAAGCTTTCTTT. The encoded protein is CASSAGPENTEAFF.

The genes are TRBV27 and TRBJ1-6; D call uncertain. This CDR3 region has 14 residues. CDR1 and CDR2 (germline): MNHEY, SMNVEV (reference sequence). The V and J ends lost 6 bases and 9 bases respectively, with 15 bases between them. The chain's CDR3 is CASRVLEGSSPLHF. The CDR3 DNA is TGTGCCAGCAGAGTGTTGGAGGGATCTTCACCCCTCCACTTT.

The chain couples TRBV6-5 to TRBJ1-2, with a weak D call TRBD1 (5 bases). This CDR3 is 12 amino acids long. Germline V CDR1 and CDR2: MNHEY, SVGAGI. V lost 6 bases and J 8 bases, leaving 13 bases between the germline ends. The CDR3: CASSLRGWGYTF. The CDR3 DNA reads TGTGCCAGCAGCTTGCGGGGCTGGGGCTACACCTTC.

The chain carries TRBV28 and TRBJ2-1; maybe TRBD1 (5 bases). Looked up from germline, CDR1 is MDHEN and CDR2 is SYDVKM. This CDR3 has 11 amino acids. V was clipped by 10 bases and J by 2 bases, with 6 bases between them. The CDR3 DNA follows: TGTGCCATACAGGCCTACAATGAGCAGTTCTTC. It encodes CAIQAYNEQFF.

The genes are TRBV29-1 and TRBJ1-1; 7 nucleotides line up with TRBD1. V was clipped by 7 bases and J by 9 bases; unmatched bases: 8. The germline CDR1 and CDR2 sequences are SQVTM and ANQGSEA. This CDR3 is 11 amino acids long. The CDR3 is CSAVTGSQAFF. The CDR3 nucleotides are TGCAGCGCCGTGACAGGGAGCCAAGCTTTCTTT.

The rearrangement uses TRBV11-2 and TRBJ2-3; D is unclear. V shed 0 bases and J shed 7 bases, with 11 bases lying between them. Germline-derived CDR1 and CDR2 are SGHAT and FQNNGV. The CDR3 length is 14 residues. CDR3 loop: CASSLDVRRHTQYF. In DNA, the CDR3 is TGTGCCAGCAGCTTAGATGTGAGGAGACATACGCAGTATTTT.

The V and J genes are TRBV7-3 and TRBJ1-2; a weak D match, TRBD1 (5 bases). Per germline, CDR1 SGHTA and CDR2 FQGTGA. Deletions cut 0 bases from V and 4 bases from J, with 12 bases between. CDR3 length: 15 residues. CDR3 bases: TGTGCCAGCAGCTTAACCCCAGGGCCTCCCTATGGCTACACCTTC. Translation: CASSLTPGPPYGYTF.

This sequence joins TRBV7-2 and TRBJ2-7, with a possible D match to TRBD2 (5 bases). V lost 4 bases to trimming and J lost 2 bases, with 9 bases between them. The CDR3 is made up of 13 amino acids. In germline, CDR1 is SGHTA, CDR2 FQGNSA. In DNA form, the CDR3 reads TGTGCCAGCAGCTCGCAGGAGGCCTACGAGCAGTACTTC. Its translation is CASSSQEAYEQYF. Looking up the rest from reference TRBV7-2 and TRBJ2-7 gives the full variable domain: GAGVSQSPSNKVTEKGKDVELRCDPISGHTALYWYRQSLGQGLEFLIYFQGNSAPDKSGLPSDRFSAERTGGSVSTLTIQRTQQEDSAVYLCASSSQEAYEQYFGPGTRLTVT.

The chain employs TRBV5-1 and TRBJ1-2, with a tentative D call TRBD1 (6 bases). V lost 4 bases and J 0 bases, leaving 16 bases between the germline ends. The CDR3 extends over 16 amino acids. Germline V CDR1 and CDR2: SGHRS, YFSETQ. The CDR3: CASSARGHLANYGYTF. The CDR3, as DNA: TGCGCCAGCAGCGCCCGGGGACATTTAGCTAACTATGGCTACACCTTC.

CDR3 protein: CASSSSRGMKNEQFF. The DNA of the CDR3 is TGTGCCAGCAGCTCCTCCAGGGGGATGAAGAATGAGCAGTTCTTC. This sequence joins TRBV7-3 and TRBJ2-1; TRBD1 agrees at 7 bases. Germline V CDR1 and CDR2: SGHTA, FQGTGA. The CDR3 has 15 amino acids. Germline trimming cut 4 bases from V and 7 bases from J; bases unmatched to any gene: 10.

J is TRBJ2-7 and V is TRBV5-4; D gene unclear. The CDR3 runs 15 residues. In germline, CDR1 is SGHNT, CDR2 YYREEE (reference sequence). V dropped 1 base and J dropped 3 bases, with 14 bases sitting between them. CDR3 in DNA: TGTGCCAGCAGCTTGACCGCTCTCGGTCTCTACGAGCAGTACTTC. It encodes CASSLTALGLYEQYF.

The chain has TRBV29-1 and TRBJ2-7, with 7 bases identical to TRBD1. The CDR3 is made up of 13 amino acids. Germline values: CDR1 SQVTM, CDR2 ANQGSEA. The junction had 2 bases not matched to a gene; V was cut back by 1 base and J by 2 bases. CDR3 bases: TGCAGCGTTGAAGTCCAGGGGGCCTACGAGCAGTACTTC. Translating gives CSVEVQGAYEQYF.

The chain joins TRBV14 to TRBJ2-7; 8 nucleotides match TRBD1. The V and J ends lost 3 bases and 7 bases, in that order; junction bases with no gene match: 8. The CDR3 sequence is 14 residues long. Germline CDR1 SGHDN, CDR2 FVKESK. CDR3 nucleotides: TGTGCCAGCAGCCACGGACAGGGTTCGGGTGAGCAGTACTTC. Its translation is CASSHGQGSGEQYF.

The chain is built from TRBV29-1 and TRBJ2-2; possible D gene TRBD1, 6 bases. The germline V gene has CDR1 SQVTM and CDR2 ANQGSEA. The V end was cut by 4 bases, the J end by 0 bases, with 9 bases between. This CDR3 is built from 14 residues. The CDR3 region is CSVGGLTNTGELFF. CDR3 DNA: TGCAGCGTTGGGGGGCTGACGAACACCGGGGAGCTGTTTTTT.

V is TRBV6-6 and J is TRBJ2-7, with 10 bases that match TRBD1. The germline V gene encodes CDR1 MNHNY and CDR2 SVGAGI (reference sequence). The CDR3 contains 14 residues. The J segment lost 6 bases and the V segment lost 2 bases, leaving 4 bases of the junction unmatched. CDR3: CASSYKTGGGEQYF. CDR3 DNA: TGTGCCAGCAGTTACAAGACAGGGGGCGGCGAGCAGTACTTC.

The gene calls are TRBV18 and TRBJ2-7; D is unresolved. Per germline, CDR1 KGHSH and CDR2 LQKENI. The CDR3 sequence is 13 residues long. The V and J ends lost 2 bases and 2 bases respectively, with 7 bases between them. This CDR3 reads CASSPIETYEQYF. CDR3 in DNA: TGTGCCAGCTCACCAATCGAGACCTACGAGCAGTACTTC.